This T cell receptor beta chain was retrieved from a study of blood T cells in healthy people across ages. This clonotype has a handful of counts. The antigen is not known. Total RNA extracted from each sample amounted to at least 5 micrograms. This CDR3 region has 15 residues. Trimming shortened V by 6 bases and J by 7 bases, and 20 bases separated the two germline ends. From germline, CDR1 is SNHLY and CDR2 FYNNEI. General observations from the study: For the donors, CMV status was unknown and possibly confounded expanded clonotype changes. The diversity estimates, figures obtained from one million T cells, were considered underestimates.

A second PCR, run for about 7 to 11 cycles, used a sample-barcoded 5' primer plus a J-beta primer mix. TCRdb reprocessed the 5' RACE reads with MiXCR, giving one entry per CDR3 protein. The table has around 700,000 distinct CDR3 sequences, roughly 25% seen once; the top ten hold 9.4%. These data are also associated with another study on T cells of mothers and their children.

The origin of this receptor is a boy younger than 18 in good health. The chain uses TRBV2 and TRBJ2-3, with D possibly TRBD2 on 6 matching bases. The material sequenced was blood. CDR3 region: CASSVRGLTPNTQYF. In DNA, the CDR3 is TGTGCCAGCAGCGTCCGGGGACTGACACCGAATACGCAGTATTTT.